This T cell receptor beta chain emerged from a study of spatial heterogeneity in lung cancer. Points from the study as a whole: Tallies of expanded TCRs, which were sorted into ubiquitous and regional groups, correlated with counts of ubiquitous and regional nonsynonymous mutations, respectively. Tumors with more nonsynonymous mutations had more expanded intratumoral alpha and beta TCRs.

CDR3 size: 10 residues. The V end was cut by 6 bases, the J end by 6 bases, with 8 bases between. Germline CDR1 DFQATT, CDR2 SNEGSKA (reference sequence). In TCRdb, the 5' RACE reads were re-called with MiXCR into one record per CDR3 protein. Among roughly 7,000 distinct CDR3 sequences listed, around an eighth were seen once. Specified time point: sample taken at primary tumor resection. Unsorted whole RNA of tumor, nontumor lung or frozen PBMC was sequenced. As to this clonotype: Antigen specificity is unknown. A library made for alpha chains picked up this beta chain off target, so its size means little.

The specimen comprised lung tumor tissue, sampled at surgery. The receptor comes from a male donor with early-stage non-small cell lung cancer. The rearrangement links TRBV20-1 to TRBJ1-2, with D hard to call. Here the CDR3 DNA reads TGCAGTGCGACGTGGAATGGCTACACCTTC. It is translated as CSATWNGYTF.